Below, 11 T cell receptor beta chains from the same sample are listed, as sequenced in a study of T cells in Graves' hyperthyroidism and ophthalmopathy. Authors of the study amplified TCR beta CDR3 regions from RNA transcripts. HTBI primers drove first-round RT-PCR of the TCR CDR3. TCRdb analysed the multiplex PCR reads with MiXCR anew, one entry per CDR3 protein. The sample includes 400,000 or so distinct CDR3 sequences, roughly 15% of them seen just once. Specimen: blood. Every receptor here comes from a woman in her sixties with Graves' ophthalmopathy.

Concerning this clonotype: A read error is possible here, since a much larger clone lies one base away. The rearrangement links TRBV5-1 to TRBJ2-1; either TRBD1 or TRBD2 may fit D (6 bases each). Germline CDR1 and CDR2: SGHRS and YFSETQ. The CDR3 is made up of 15 amino acids. CDR3 amino acids: CASSSVSGAYNEQLF. The CDR3 DNA sequence: TGCGCCAGCAGCTCCGTCTCGGGGGCCTACAATGAGCAGCTCTTC. The full variable domain, rest sourced from reference TRBV5-1 and TRBJ2-1, is KAGVTQTPRYLIKTRGQQVTLSCSPISGHRSVSWYQQTPGQGLQFLFEYFSETQRNKGNFPGRFSGRQFSNSRSEMNVSTLELGDSALYLCASSSVSGAYNEQLFGPGTRLTVL.

The sample holds many counts of this clonotype. The chain has TRBV18 and TRBJ2-3, with D perhaps TRBD1 or TRBD2 (5 bases each). Trimming left V 1 base short and J 4 bases short, with 6 bases between. Germline lookup yields CDR1 KGHSH and CDR2 LQKENI. The CDR3 loop spans 13 amino acids. The CDR3 is CASSPRDADTQYF. The CDR3 DNA reads as TGTGCCAGCTCACCACGGGACGCAGATACGCAGTATTTT. The entire variable domain, with the rest obtained from reference TRBV18 and TRBJ2-3, is as follows: NAGVMQNPRHLVRRRGQEARLRCSPMKGHSHVYWYRQLPEEGLKFMVYLQKENIIDESGMPKERFSAEFPKEGPSILRIQQVVRGDSAAYFCASSPRDADTQYFGPGTRLTVL.

This clonotype turned up a few times. The V gene is TRBV19, the J gene TRBJ2-2, with 9 bases aligning to TRBD1. Trimming cost V 5 bases and J 5 bases; bases outside gene matches: 9. The germline gives CDR1 LNHDA, CDR2 SQIVND (reference sequence). CDR3 length: 16 amino acids. The CDR3 sequence is CASSAPGTGSTGELFF. The CDR3 DNA follows: TGTGCCAGTAGTGCCCCTGGGACAGGGTCTACCGGGGAGCTGTTTTTT.

This clonotype was seen a handful of times. This chain uses TRBV7-9 with TRBJ2-7, with D possibly being TRBD2 (7 bases). Between the trimmed V and J ends, which lost 5 bases and 5 bases, there was a span of 22 bases. From germline, CDR1 is SEHNR and CDR2 FQNEAQ (reference sequence). This CDR3 spans 16 amino acids. Written as DNA, the CDR3 is TGTGCCAGCAGCCAAGGAGGGGGAGGGACCCTAGACGAGCAGTACTTC. Its translation is CASSQGGGGTLDEQYF.

This clonotype showed up many times. The chain has TRBV19 and TRBJ2-1; TRBD2 is a possible D gene (6 bases). V dropped 0 bases and J dropped 7 bases, with 22 bases sitting between them. Germline V gene data show CDR1 as LNHDA and CDR2 as SQIVND (reference sequence). The CDR3 is 18 amino acids. This chain's CDR3 is CASSIDPLGVGGSNEQFF. The CDR3 coding sequence is TGTGCCAGTAGTATAGACCCACTAGGAGTGGGAGGTAGTAATGAGCAGTTCTTC.

V gene TRBV5-1 combines with J gene TRBJ1-1; no clear D gene. The CDR3 is 12 residues long. V was shortened by 1 base and J by 3 bases, with 4 bases between the two germline ends. Per the germline V gene, CDR1 is SGHRS and CDR2 is YFSETQ. The CDR3 loop is CASSLPDTEAFF. The CDR3 DNA is TGCGCCAGCAGCTTGCCGGACACTGAAGCTTTCTTT.

This clonotype has at least ten counts. The chain has TRBV5-1 and TRBJ2-1; 10 positions agree with TRBD1. This CDR3 spans 15 amino acids. After removal of 5 bases from V and 7 bases from J, the junction contained 9 bases not matched to a gene. The germline V gene encodes CDR1 SGHRS and CDR2 YFSETQ. CDR3 amino acids: CASSSGTGVGNEQFF. As DNA, the CDR3 is TGCGCCAGCAGTTCTGGGACAGGGGTTGGGAATGAGCAGTTCTTC.

In its sample, this clonotype was seen many times. The chain combines TRBV20-1 with TRBJ1-1; 9 bases are a match to TRBD1. The junction had 6 bases not matched to a gene; V was cut back by 5 bases and J by 2 bases. From germline, CDR1 is DFQATT and CDR2 SNEGSKA (reference sequence). This CDR3 has 14 residues. DNA for the CDR3: TGCAGTGCTTGGGGACAGGGACGAAACACTGAAGCTTTCTTT. Translation gives CSAWGQGRNTEAFF.

This clonotype occurred many times. The chain has TRBV3-1 and TRBJ2-1; 12 nucleotides match TRBD2. The V gene's germline CDR1 is LGHDT and CDR2 YNNKEL (reference sequence). The V segment lost 4 bases and the J segment 0 bases; nucleotides outside the gene matches: 10. The CDR3 loop spans 19 amino acids. CDR3 residues: CASSPASGRALSSYNEQFF. The CDR3 DNA reads TGTGCCAGCAGCCCAGCTAGCGGGAGGGCTCTAAGCTCCTACAATGAGCAGTTCTTC.

The rearrangement links TRBV5-1 to TRBJ2-5; D may correspond to TRBD1 or TRBD2 (5 bases each). The CDR3 has 14 amino acids. The germline gives CDR1 SGHRS, CDR2 YFSETQ. Trimming took 2 bases from V and 5 from J, leaving 13 bases between them. As DNA, the CDR3 is TGCGCCAGCAGCTTAACGCCGGGGACGGAGACCCAGTACTTC. This codes for CASSLTPGTETQYF.

In this sample, this clonotype turned up many times. The V and J genes are TRBV12-3 or TRBV12-4 and TRBJ1-5, with a tentative D call TRBD1 (5 bases). The CDR3 has 13 residues. V lost 6 bases, J lost 6 bases, and 12 bases lay in between. The DNA for the CDR3 is TGTGCCAGCAGACTTGGGGGGAGTCAGCCCCAGCATTTT. Amino acid sequence: CASRLGGSQPQHF.